This TCR beta chain was sequenced in a study of radiation and T cells in renal cell carcinoma (dated by TCRdb to 2020 to 2021). In the study overall: In total, roughly 52 samples, comprising around 26 tumors and about 27 peripheral blood samples, were subjected to TCR beta sequencing. The final blood draw was performed at 4 weeks after radiation, at the same time as nephrectomy. Across all 53 samples, 4,016,671 unique CDR3 nucleotide sequences, encoding about 3,000,000 unique CDR3 amino acid sequences, were identified.

TCR beta libraries were generated from genomic DNA with the immunoSEQ kit, following the manufacturer's recommendations. To prepare libraries, a first multiplex PCR with proprietary primers was run, followed by a second PCR that added unique barcodes, and a bead cleanup was done after each round. Each sample batch included a kit-provided positive control reaction and a negative control reaction. The final libraries were assessed on an Agilent 4200 TapeStation D1000 ScreenTape, pooled by volume, and quantified by qPCR. Sequencing ran on an Illumina NextSeq500 with a MidOutput 150-cycle cartridge, using 156 Read1 and 15 Index1 cycles with kit custom primers. The pooled library was loaded at 1.0 pM, with an approximately 20% PhiX control spiked in. The authors processed their data as follows. Vendor-processed data were analyzed in R, with a clonotype defined as all T cells sharing the same CDR3 nucleotide sequence. For clone abundance analyses, frequencies were normalized to the 10,000 most abundant clones per sample. Public T cell clones, averaging fewer than five per sample, were removed before analysis. Tumor-enriched clonotypes and baseline blood-enriched clonotypes were defined as those with an abundance difference of at least 32-fold between compartments. A beta-binomial differential abundance model was used to identify clonotypes that expanded or contracted between blood time points. Similarity between tumor and blood repertoires was quantified using the Baroni-Urbani and Buser coefficient, and groups were compared with two-tailed Wilcoxon tests in R. In TCRdb, the immuneACCESS table is reduced to in-frame sequences with V and J assigned. These tables do not hold every clone; where another copy was compared, an unresolved V gene accounts for under half, and the others remain unexplained. V and J calls and clone size are given by that table; D and trimming were obtained from the DNA. Here the sample has some 78,000 clones; 80% to 90% occur a single time. The ten largest account for more than 4.5% of the sample.

This clone was seen once. This receptor's antigen is unknown. Base qualities are not provided; no much larger clone lies one nucleotide away. The sample's time point label, in plain terms: blood 4 weeks post-SBRT, at nephrectomy. Per the publication, the treatment or condition label means: 15 Gy SBRT to primary tumor, nephrectomy 4 weeks later. Samples were obtained from a clinical trial, in which 15 Gy stereotactic body radiation therapy was delivered to primary renal cell carcinomas and nephrectomy was performed 4 weeks later. To follow tumor-enriched clonotypes, serial peripheral blood was collected from radiation-treated patients at baseline and at 2 weeks and 4 weeks after SBRT. All patients had renal cell carcinoma with clear cell pathology. Genomic DNA for TCR sequencing was prepared using the QIAamp DNA Blood Mini Kit (Qiagen). Only samples passing all quality control checks were included in the analyses.

Broad study findings and their caveats: With a single-armed trial design, the study had no way to address how radiation dose or scheduling affects the TCR repertoire. Because pretreatment tumor biopsies were not available, the baseline intratumoral presence of clonotypes could not be determined. Tracking of blood repertoire dynamics stopped at more than three weeks after treatment, with no follow-up past that point. Top tumor clonotypes rose in blood from baseline to 2 weeks post-radiation, then contracted by 4 weeks, suggesting transient expansion of tumor-resident clones.

This sequence originates from a woman aged 70-85 years with renal cell carcinoma. The sequencing here drew on blood, taken from a patient whose treatment included radiotherapy and nephrectomy.

The nucleotides are TGTGCCAGCAGCTTAGGTACTGGGGCCAACGTCCTGACTTTC. Its product reads: CASSLGTGANVLTF. In this chain, TRBV11-3 is recombined with TRBJ2-6; too little of a D gene remains to name it. Measured from the cysteine to the phenylalanine, the CDR3 is 14 residues long. Only the CDR3 portion is preserved as DNA: 42 bases, with reading frame beginning at the first base. For CDR1 and CDR2, the germline V gene lists SGHNT and YENEEA. Cut back by 1 base and 2 bases, the V and J ends lie 3 bases apart.